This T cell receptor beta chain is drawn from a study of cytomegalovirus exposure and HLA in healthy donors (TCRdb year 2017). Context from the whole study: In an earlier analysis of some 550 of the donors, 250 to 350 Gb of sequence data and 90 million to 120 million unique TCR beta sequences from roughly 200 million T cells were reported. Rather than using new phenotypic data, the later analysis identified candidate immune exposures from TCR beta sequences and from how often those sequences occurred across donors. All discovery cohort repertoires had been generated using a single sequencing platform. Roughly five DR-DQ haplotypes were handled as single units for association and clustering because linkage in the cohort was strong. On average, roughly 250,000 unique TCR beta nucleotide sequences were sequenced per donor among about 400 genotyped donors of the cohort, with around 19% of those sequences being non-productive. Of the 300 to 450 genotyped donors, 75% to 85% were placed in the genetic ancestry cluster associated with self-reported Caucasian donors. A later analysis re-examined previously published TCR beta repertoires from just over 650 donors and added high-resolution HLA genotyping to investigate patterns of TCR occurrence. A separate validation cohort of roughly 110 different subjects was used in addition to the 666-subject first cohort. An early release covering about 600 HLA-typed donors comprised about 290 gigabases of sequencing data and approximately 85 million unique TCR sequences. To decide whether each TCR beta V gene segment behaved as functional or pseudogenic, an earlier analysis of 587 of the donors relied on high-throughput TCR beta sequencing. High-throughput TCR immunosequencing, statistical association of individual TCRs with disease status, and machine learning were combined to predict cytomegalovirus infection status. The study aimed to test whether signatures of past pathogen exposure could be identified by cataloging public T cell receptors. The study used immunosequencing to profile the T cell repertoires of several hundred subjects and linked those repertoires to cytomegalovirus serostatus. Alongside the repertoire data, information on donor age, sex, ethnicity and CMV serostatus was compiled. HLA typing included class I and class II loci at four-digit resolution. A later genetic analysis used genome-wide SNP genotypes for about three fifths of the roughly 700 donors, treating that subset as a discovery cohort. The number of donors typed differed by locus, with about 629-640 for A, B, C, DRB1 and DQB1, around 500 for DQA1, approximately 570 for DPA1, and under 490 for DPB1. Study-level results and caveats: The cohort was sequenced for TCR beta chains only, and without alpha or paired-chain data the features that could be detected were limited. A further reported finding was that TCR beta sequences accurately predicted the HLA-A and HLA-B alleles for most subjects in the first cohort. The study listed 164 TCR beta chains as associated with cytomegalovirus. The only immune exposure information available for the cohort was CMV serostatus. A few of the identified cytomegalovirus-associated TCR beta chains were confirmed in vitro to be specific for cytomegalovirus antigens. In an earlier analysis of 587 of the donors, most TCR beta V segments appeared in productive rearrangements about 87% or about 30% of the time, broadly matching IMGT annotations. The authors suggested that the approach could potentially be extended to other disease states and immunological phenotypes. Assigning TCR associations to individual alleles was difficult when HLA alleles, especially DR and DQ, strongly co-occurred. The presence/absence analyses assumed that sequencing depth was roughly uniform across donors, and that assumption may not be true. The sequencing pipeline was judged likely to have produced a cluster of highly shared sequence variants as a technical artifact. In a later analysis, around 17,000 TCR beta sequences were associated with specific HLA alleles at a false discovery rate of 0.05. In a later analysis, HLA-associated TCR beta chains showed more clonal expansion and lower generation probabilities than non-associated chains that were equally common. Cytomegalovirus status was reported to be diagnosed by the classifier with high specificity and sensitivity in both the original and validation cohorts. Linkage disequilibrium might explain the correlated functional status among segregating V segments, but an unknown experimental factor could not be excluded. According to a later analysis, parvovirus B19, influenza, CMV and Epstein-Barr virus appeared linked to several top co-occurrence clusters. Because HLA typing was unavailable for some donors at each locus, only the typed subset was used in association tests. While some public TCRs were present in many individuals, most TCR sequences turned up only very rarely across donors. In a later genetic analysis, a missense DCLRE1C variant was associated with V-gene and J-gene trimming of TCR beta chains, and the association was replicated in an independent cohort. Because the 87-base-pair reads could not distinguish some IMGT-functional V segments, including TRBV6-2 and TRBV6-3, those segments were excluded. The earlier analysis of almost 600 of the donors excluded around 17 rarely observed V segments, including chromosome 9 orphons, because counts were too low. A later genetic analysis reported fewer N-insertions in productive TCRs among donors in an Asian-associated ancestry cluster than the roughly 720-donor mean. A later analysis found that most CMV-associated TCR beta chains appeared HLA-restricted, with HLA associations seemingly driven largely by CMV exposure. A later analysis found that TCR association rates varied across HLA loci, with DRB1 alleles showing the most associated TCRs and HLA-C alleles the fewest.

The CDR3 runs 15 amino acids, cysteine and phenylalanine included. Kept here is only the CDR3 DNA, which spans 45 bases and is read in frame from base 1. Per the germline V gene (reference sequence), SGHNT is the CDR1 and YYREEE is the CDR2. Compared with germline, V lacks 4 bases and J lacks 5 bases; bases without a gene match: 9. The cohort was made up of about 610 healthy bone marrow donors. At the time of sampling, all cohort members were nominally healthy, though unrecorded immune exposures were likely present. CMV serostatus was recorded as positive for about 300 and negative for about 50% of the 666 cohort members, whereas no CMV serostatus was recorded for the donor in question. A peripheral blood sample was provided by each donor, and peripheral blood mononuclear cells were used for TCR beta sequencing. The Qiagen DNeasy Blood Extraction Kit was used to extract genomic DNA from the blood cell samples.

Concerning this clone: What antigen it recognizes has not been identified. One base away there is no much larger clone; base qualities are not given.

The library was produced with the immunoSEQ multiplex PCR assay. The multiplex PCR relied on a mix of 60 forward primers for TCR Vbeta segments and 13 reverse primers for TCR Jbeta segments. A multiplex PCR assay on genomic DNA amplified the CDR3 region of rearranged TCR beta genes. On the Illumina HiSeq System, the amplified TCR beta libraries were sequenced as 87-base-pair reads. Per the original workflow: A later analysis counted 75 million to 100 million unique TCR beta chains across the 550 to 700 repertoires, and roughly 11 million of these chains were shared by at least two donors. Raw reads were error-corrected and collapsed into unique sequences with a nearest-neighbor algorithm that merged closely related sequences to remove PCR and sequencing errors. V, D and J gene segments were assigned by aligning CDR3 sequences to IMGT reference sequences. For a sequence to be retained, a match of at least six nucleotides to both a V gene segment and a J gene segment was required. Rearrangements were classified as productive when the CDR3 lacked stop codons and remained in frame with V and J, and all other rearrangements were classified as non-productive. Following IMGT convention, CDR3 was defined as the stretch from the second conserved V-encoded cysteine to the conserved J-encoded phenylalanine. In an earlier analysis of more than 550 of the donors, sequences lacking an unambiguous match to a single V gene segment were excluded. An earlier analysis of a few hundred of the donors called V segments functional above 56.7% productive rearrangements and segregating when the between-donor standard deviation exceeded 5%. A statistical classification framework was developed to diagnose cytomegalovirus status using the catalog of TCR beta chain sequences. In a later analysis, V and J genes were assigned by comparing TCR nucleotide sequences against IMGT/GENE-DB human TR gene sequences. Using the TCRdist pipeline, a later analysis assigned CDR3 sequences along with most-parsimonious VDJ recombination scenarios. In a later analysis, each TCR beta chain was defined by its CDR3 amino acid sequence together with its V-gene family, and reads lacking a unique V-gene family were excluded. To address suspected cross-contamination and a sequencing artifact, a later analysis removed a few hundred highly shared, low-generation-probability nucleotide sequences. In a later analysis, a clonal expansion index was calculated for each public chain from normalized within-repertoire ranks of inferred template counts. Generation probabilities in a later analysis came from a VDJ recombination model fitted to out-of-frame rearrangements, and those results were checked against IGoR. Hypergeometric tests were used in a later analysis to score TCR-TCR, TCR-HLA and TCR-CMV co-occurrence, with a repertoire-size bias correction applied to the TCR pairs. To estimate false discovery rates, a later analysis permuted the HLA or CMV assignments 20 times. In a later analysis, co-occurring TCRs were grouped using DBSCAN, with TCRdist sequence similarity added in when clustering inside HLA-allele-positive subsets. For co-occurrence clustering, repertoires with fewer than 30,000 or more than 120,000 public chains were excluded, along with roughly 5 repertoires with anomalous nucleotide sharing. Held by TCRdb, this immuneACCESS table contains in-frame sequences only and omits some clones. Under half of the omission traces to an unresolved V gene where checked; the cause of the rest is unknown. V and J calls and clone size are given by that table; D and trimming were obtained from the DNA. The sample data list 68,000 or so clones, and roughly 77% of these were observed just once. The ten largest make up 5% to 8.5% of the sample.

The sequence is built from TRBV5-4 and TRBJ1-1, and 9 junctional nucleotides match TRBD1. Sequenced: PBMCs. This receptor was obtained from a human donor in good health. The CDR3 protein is CASSPEGQGMTEAFF. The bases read TGTGCCAGCAGCCCAGAGGGACAGGGTATGACTGAAGCTTTCTTT.